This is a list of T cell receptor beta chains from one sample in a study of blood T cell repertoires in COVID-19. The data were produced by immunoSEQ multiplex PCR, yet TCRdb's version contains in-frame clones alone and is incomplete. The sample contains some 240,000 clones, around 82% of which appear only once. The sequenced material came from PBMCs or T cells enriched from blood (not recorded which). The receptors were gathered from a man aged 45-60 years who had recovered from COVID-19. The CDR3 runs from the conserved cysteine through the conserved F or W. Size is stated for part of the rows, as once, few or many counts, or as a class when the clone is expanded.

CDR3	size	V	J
CASSVGVGGYEQYF	NA	TRBV6-5	TRBJ2-7
CANADRGTEAFF	NA	TRBV5-8	TRBJ1-1
CASSFWAGTGVEPPYEQYF	NA	TRBV28	TRBJ2-7
CASSHGQNVGDGYTF	NA	TRBV4-2	TRBJ1-2
CASSFGPDRNQPQHF	NA	TRBV5-4	TRBJ1-5
CASSLDRGSYGYTF	once	TRBV5-6	TRBJ1-2
CASSLRTGGDYGYTF	NA	TRBV5-1	TRBJ1-2
CASSFDGEYNSPLHF	NA	TRBV19	TRBJ1-6
CATSASTGNANEKLFF	once	TRBV15	TRBJ1-4
CASSLTSGRTDTQYF	NA	TRBV11-3	TRBJ2-3
CASSSTVGTGGDYGYTF	NA	TRBV7-2	TRBJ1-2
CASSPPGGGQETQYF	NA	TRBV13	TRBJ2-5
CASSTGSGHSSNQPQHF	NA	TRBV19	TRBJ1-5
CATSDFRENTGELFF	NA	TRBV24-1	TRBJ2-2
CASSFGTGNNSPLHF	NA	TRBV27	TRBJ1-6
CATSSVWRGGTEAFF	NA	TRBV15	TRBJ1-1
CASSLEANTPPGVGYTF	NA	TRBV5-1	TRBJ1-2
CASSPLGRDVNYGYTF	NA	TRBV14	TRBJ1-2
CASSYGGGAFF	NA	TRBV6-5	TRBJ1-1
CASSLGQGPQPQHF	few	TRBV5-5	TRBJ1-5
CASSSVGGIENTIYF	NA	TRBV5-6	TRBJ1-3
CATSTLRELAGQYNEQFF	NA	TRBV15	TRBJ2-1
CASRDLGEETQYF	NA	TRBV16	TRBJ2-5